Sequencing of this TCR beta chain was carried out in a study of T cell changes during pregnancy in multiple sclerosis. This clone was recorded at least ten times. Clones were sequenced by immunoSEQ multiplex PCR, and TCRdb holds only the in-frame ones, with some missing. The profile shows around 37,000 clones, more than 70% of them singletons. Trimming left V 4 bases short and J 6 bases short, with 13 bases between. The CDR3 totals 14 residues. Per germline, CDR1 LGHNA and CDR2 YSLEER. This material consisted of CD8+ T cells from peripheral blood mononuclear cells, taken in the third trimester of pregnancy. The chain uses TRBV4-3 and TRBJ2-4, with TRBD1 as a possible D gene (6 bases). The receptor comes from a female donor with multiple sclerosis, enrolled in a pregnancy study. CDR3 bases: TGCGCCAGCAGCCTGGGACATGAGCCAAACATTCAGTACTTC. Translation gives CASSLGHEPNIQYF.